A single sample gave rise to the 30 T cell receptor beta chains below, sequenced in a study of shared clonotypes between healthy human individuals. Method: immunoSEQ multiplex PCR; TCRdb's copy keeps in-frame clones and lacks some. The repertoire includes more than 450,000 clones, 60% to 85% of them detected once, and 13% sits in the top ten. The sequencing sample was made of PBMCs. These receptors were obtained from a woman aged 40 to 55 in good health. Some clones in this sample may be carry-over from other donors' samples.

The genes are TRBV6-1 and TRBJ2-1; D unclear. Trimming pared 7 bases from V and 0 bases from J, leaving 10 bases between. CDR1 and CDR2 (germline): MNHNS, SASEGT. The CDR3 loop spans 14 amino acids. The CDR3 DNA sequence: TGTGCCAGCAACGACTGGAGCTCCTACAATGAGCAGTTCTTC. Amino acid sequence: CASNDWSSYNEQFF.

V is TRBV7-8 and J is TRBJ2-7, with TRBD2 as a possible D gene (7 bases). Germline CDR1 is SGHVS and CDR2 is FQNEAQ. V lost 7 bases and J lost 4, with 20 bases in between. CDR3 size: 15 residues. The chain's CDR3 is CASTSLEGGWYEQYF. The CDR3 bases are TGTGCCAGCACCTCCTTGGAGGGGGGGTGGTACGAGCAGTACTTC.

V is TRBV28 and J is TRBJ2-2; D tentatively fits TRBD1 or TRBD2 (6 bases each). Trimming removed 7 bases from V and 3 bases from J, with 15 bases in between. CDR3 length: 15 residues. Per germline, CDR1 MDHEN and CDR2 SYDVKM. The CDR3: CASIRGDIYTGELFF. CDR3 coding DNA: TGTGCCAGCATTAGGGGGGACATTTACACCGGGGAGCTGTTTTTT.

Many counts were recorded for this clone. The gene calls are TRBV19 and TRBJ2-7; D could derive from TRBD1 or TRBD2 (5 bases each). V was trimmed by 5 bases and J by 5 bases, leaving 10 bases between them. This CDR3 comprises 12 residues. In germline, CDR1 is LNHDA, CDR2 SQIVND (reference sequence). The CDR3 loop reads CASSLRDHEQYF. The CDR3 region has the DNA TGTGCCAGTAGTCTCAGGGACCACGAGCAGTACTTC.

The chain has TRBV2 and TRBJ2-7, with D possibly being TRBD1 (5 bases). This CDR3 is 11 amino acids long. V lost 10 bases, J lost 0 bases, and 7 bases lay in between. Germline V gene sequence: CDR1 SNHLY, CDR2 FYNNEI. Here the CDR3 DNA reads TGTGCCACTGACAGCTCCTACGAGCAGTACTTC. Its protein is CATDSSYEQYF.

The gene calls are TRBV7-9 and TRBJ2-1; 7 bases align to TRBD1. The CDR3 is 15 amino acids. V gave up 0 bases and J gave up 10 bases; unmatched junction bases: 9. Germline V gene lookup returns CDR1 SEHNR and CDR2 FQNEAQ (reference sequence). The DNA for the CDR3 is TGTGCCAGCAGCTTAGCGGGGACAGAGACAGGAGAGCAGTTCTTC. Translating gives CASSLAGTETGEQFF.

The chain combines TRBV2 with TRBJ2-3; D perhaps matches TRBD1 (6 bases). Trimming took off 0 bases at V and 3 bases at J, with 19 bases between the two ends. Germline CDR1 reads SNHLY; CDR2 reads FYNNEI. The CDR3 is 18 amino acids. CDR3 DNA: TGTGCCAGCAGTGAAGCGCTTCAGGGGACGAGGGAGACAGATACGCAGTATTTT. It translates to CASSEALQGTRETDTQYF.

This clone was picked up a small number of times. The gene calls are TRBV2 and TRBJ2-1, with 11 bases that match TRBD2. V trimming: 4 bases; J trimming: 6 bases; junction bases outside the gene matches: 5. CDR1 is SNHLY and CDR2 is FYNNEI in the germline V gene. The CDR3 contains 15 residues. CDR3 bases: TGTGCCAGCAGTGGAACTAGCGGGAGAGGCAATGAGCAGTTCTTC. Its translation is CASSGTSGRGNEQFF.

This chain joins TRBV10-3 and TRBJ2-3, with a tentative D call TRBD2 (7 bases). The CDR3 spans 15 residues. Trimming left V 7 bases short and J 1 base short, with 15 bases between. Germline V gene lookup returns CDR1 ENHRY and CDR2 SYGVKD. Here the CDR3 reads CAIKTGLEGTDTQYF. The CDR3, as DNA: TGTGCCATCAAGACAGGACTAGAGGGCACAGATACGCAGTATTTT.

The V call is TRBV5-1, the J call TRBJ2-3; perhaps TRBD1 as D (5 bases). In germline, CDR1 is SGHRS, CDR2 YFSETQ. V was cut by 0 bases and J by 5 bases, with 10 bases left in between. CDR3 length: 14 residues. Here the CDR3 reads CASSLGARGDTQYF. As DNA, the CDR3 is TGCGCCAGCAGCTTGGGGGCTAGGGGAGATACGCAGTATTTT. The variable domain in full, with the rest retrieved from reference TRBV5-1 and TRBJ2-3, is KAGVTQTPRYLIKTRGQQVTLSCSPISGHRSVSWYQQTPGQGLQFLFEYFSETQRNKGNFPGRFSGRQFSNSRSEMNVSTLELGDSALYLCASSLGARGDTQYFGPGTRLTVL.

This clone was counted a single time. CDR3 nucleotides: TGCGCCAGCAGCTTGAACCCGGGACAGGGAGATGAGCAGTTCTTC. Residues: CASSLNPGQGDEQFF. The V and J genes are TRBV5-1 and TRBJ2-1; 9 nucleotides agree with TRBD1. With 1 base clipped from V and 8 bases from J, the junction kept 7 bases outside the gene matches. Germline V gives CDR1 SGHRS, CDR2 YFSETQ. The CDR3 length is 15 residues.

The chain has TRBV10-3 and TRBJ1-3, with TRBD1 as a possible D gene (5 bases). The length of the CDR3 is 16 residues. Trimming removed 6 bases from V and 0 bases from J, with 15 bases in between. From germline, CDR1 is ENHRY and CDR2 SYGVKD. The CDR3 DNA is TGTGCCATCAGAACAGGTCCCGCAGACTCTGGAAACACCATATATTTT. Translated: CAIRTGPADSGNTIYF.

The chain carries TRBV6-6 and TRBJ2-3, with 8 bases lining up with TRBD2. The CDR3 consists of 14 residues. Germline loops: CDR1 MNHNY, CDR2 SVGAGI (reference sequence). V dropped 7 bases and J dropped 4; count of bases not matched to a gene: 7. CDR3 sequence reads: CASKGLAGADTQYF. The CDR3 DNA sequence: TGTGCCAGCAAAGGACTAGCTGGGGCAGATACGCAGTATTTT.

In DNA, the CDR3 is TGTGCCAGAAGCTTGAGTCAGTTCACCGGGGAGCTGTTTTTT. Encoded protein: CARSLSQFTGELFF. The chain joins TRBV5-3 to TRBJ2-2; D is unresolved. TRBV5-3 is placed among ORFs of uncertain function. V was pared by 1 base and J by 4 bases, with 8 bases between. CDR3 length: 14 amino acids.

The V call is TRBV28, the J call TRBJ1-1, with unresolved D. Germline-derived CDR1 and CDR2 are MDHEN and SYDVKM. This CDR3 is 15 amino acids long. V lost 5 bases to trimming and J lost 0 bases, with 13 bases between them. CDR3 sequence: CASSRPLIMNTEAFF. The CDR3 DNA reads TGTGCCAGCAGTCGCCCCCTAATAATGAACACTGAAGCTTTCTTT.

This chain links TRBV6-5 with TRBJ1-5, with D unclear. V was cut by 6 bases and J by 5 bases, with 11 bases left in between. The germline gives CDR1 MNHEY, CDR2 SVGAGI. The CDR3 consists of 13 residues. CDR3 residues: CASSPGGHQPQHF. The CDR3 DNA is TGTGCCAGCAGCCCCGGCGGGCATCAGCCCCAGCATTTT.

The V gene is TRBV10-3, the J gene TRBJ2-7; 10 bases are a match to TRBD2. The CDR3 is made up of 13 amino acids. With V trimmed by 6 bases and J by 4 bases, 3 bases remained unmatched. Germline V gene sequence: CDR1 ENHRY, CDR2 SYGVKD. CDR3 sequence (DNA): TGTGCCATCAGCTTAGCGGGAGGATACGAGCAGTACTTC. This codes for CAISLAGGYEQYF.

This sequence joins TRBV7-9 and TRBJ2-7; D is tentatively TRBD1 or TRBD2 (5 bases each). CDR1 is SEHNR and CDR2 is FQNEAQ in the germline V gene (reference sequence). The ends were cut back, 0 bases at V and 1 base at J, with 13 bases in the middle. The CDR3 is 16 residues long. CDR3 bases: TGTGCCAGCAGCTTAGCTGCTGGGACGGTTTCCTACGAGCAGTACTTC. It translates to CASSLAAGTVSYEQYF.

This chain links TRBV28 with TRBJ1-5; D unclear. The CDR3 contains 12 residues. The V gene's germline CDR1 is MDHEN and CDR2 SYDVKM. V shed 6 bases and J shed 4 bases, with 7 bases lying between them. As DNA, the CDR3 is TGTGCCAGCAGGGGGTTAAATCAGCCCCAGCATTTT. Amino acids: CASRGLNQPQHF.

This chain joins TRBV7-9 and TRBJ2-1, with TRBD2 as a possible D gene (6 bases). Trimming pared 5 bases from V and 8 bases from J, leaving 13 bases between. The CDR3 has 13 residues. From germline, CDR1 is SEHNR and CDR2 FQNEAQ (reference sequence). The CDR3 DNA sequence: TGTGCCAGCAGCCGACCCGGGAGCGATGAGCAGTTCTTC. It is translated as CASSRPGSDEQFF.

The CDR3 sequence: CASSPPRSYNEQFF. For the CDR3, the DNA is TGTGCCAGCAGCCCCCCACGGAGCTACAATGAGCAGTTCTTC. The gene calls are TRBV7-2 and TRBJ2-1, with D unclear. This CDR3 spans 14 amino acids. The V gene lost 5 bases and the J gene lost 3 bases, with 11 bases spanning the gap. Germline V CDR1 and CDR2: SGHTA, FQGNSA.

The V gene is TRBV27, the J gene TRBJ2-7; 8 nucleotides agree with TRBD1. The length of the CDR3 is 15 residues. The ends lost 6 bases at V and 1 base at J; junction bases unmatched: 8. Germline CDR1 and CDR2: MNHEY and SMNVEV (reference sequence). DNA of the CDR3: TGTGCCAGCAGCACTATCCGGGACAGGTCCTACGAGCAGTACTTC. Protein: CASSTIRDRSYEQYF.

The chain recombines TRBV28 with TRBJ1-2; no reliable D call. Trimming left V 3 bases short and J 7 bases short, with 15 bases between. Germline loops: CDR1 MDHEN, CDR2 SYDVKM. The CDR3 extends over 14 amino acids. CDR3 sequence (DNA): TGTGCCAGCAGTTTTGGGAGAGGGCTCGGTGGCTACACCTTC. Translation: CASSFGRGLGGYTF.

The rearrangement joins TRBV29-1 to TRBJ2-7; tentatively, D is TRBD2 (6 bases). Looked up from germline, CDR1 is SQVTM and CDR2 is ANQGSEA. Trimming took 4 bases from V and 6 from J, leaving 19 bases between them. The CDR3 is 14 amino acids. The CDR3 loop is CSVVPSGEGGEQYF. The CDR3, as DNA: TGCAGCGTTGTCCCTTCGGGGGAAGGAGGCGAGCAGTACTTC.

This rearrangement joins TRBV7-9 to TRBJ2-4, with D uncertain. Germline V gives CDR1 SEHNR, CDR2 FQNEAQ (reference sequence). The CDR3 length is 19 residues. V was shortened by 5 bases and J by 2 bases, with 25 bases between the two germline ends. CDR3 nucleotide sequence: TGTGCCAGCAGCCCCCCGCTCCGTGAAACCTTTAATTCCAAAAACATTCAGTACTTC. Its protein is CASSPPLRETFNSKNIQYF.

In this sample, this clone turned up a few times. The V gene is TRBV7-9, the J gene TRBJ1-1, with D hard to call. The CDR3 contains 14 residues. The germline gives CDR1 SEHNR, CDR2 FQNEAQ (reference sequence). V lost 3 bases and J lost 8, with 16 bases in between. CDR3 region: CASSFSPSREEAFF. The CDR3, as DNA: TGTGCCAGCAGCTTCTCCCCCAGTAGAGAGGAAGCTTTCTTT. Full variable domain (remainder filled in from reference TRBV7-9 and TRBJ1-1): DTGVSQNPRHKITKRGQNVTFRCDPISEHNRLYWYRQTLGQGPEFLTYFQNEAQLEKSRLLSDRFSAERPKGSFSTLEIQRTEQGDSAMYLCASSFSPSREEAFFGQGTRLTVV.

V gene TRBV5-4 combines with J gene TRBJ2-7; possible D gene TRBD2, 5 bases. The V end lost 7 bases, the J end lost 5 bases, and 19 bases lay between the germline ends. This CDR3 is built from 14 residues. Looked up from germline, CDR1 is SGHNT and CDR2 is YYREEE (reference sequence). CDR3 protein: CASGPALSGDEQYF. The CDR3 DNA follows: TGTGCCAGCGGACCGGCCCTGTCCGGGGACGAGCAGTACTTC. The full variable domain, in which reference TRBV5-4 and TRBJ2-7 provide the parts outside the CDR3, is ETGVTQSPTHLIKTRGQQVTLRCSSQSGHNTVSWYQQALGQGPQFIFQYYREEENGRGNFPPRFSGLQFPNYSSELNVNALELDDSALYLCASGPALSGDEQYFGPGTRLTVT.

This clone has a handful of counts. V and J are TRBV11-2 and TRBJ1-1; the match to TRBD1 covers 8 bases. V dropped 2 bases and J dropped 4; count of bases not matched to a gene: 0. The germline gives CDR1 SGHAT, CDR2 FQNNGV. The length of the CDR3 is 13 residues. CDR3 nucleotides: TGTGCCAGCAGCTTAACAGGGGGCACTGAAGCTTTCTTT. Translation: CASSLTGGTEAFF.

Here the CDR3 reads CASSLDKETQYF. CDR3 DNA sequence: TGTGCCAGCAGCTTAGACAAAGAGACCCAGTACTTC. The chain is built from TRBV7-9 and TRBJ2-5, with D unclear. Trimming removed 1 base at V and 3 bases at J, with 3 bases between. Germline V lookup: CDR1 SEHNR, CDR2 FQNEAQ (reference sequence). The CDR3 runs to 12 residues. The full variable domain, rest sourced from reference TRBV7-9 and TRBJ2-5, is DTGVSQNPRHKITKRGQNVTFRCDPISEHNRLYWYRQTLGQGPEFLTYFQNEAQLEKSRLLSDRFSAERPKGSFSTLEIQRTEQGDSAMYLCASSLDKETQYFGPGTRLLVL.

The chain combines TRBV7-2 with TRBJ1-1; perhaps TRBD1 as D (6 bases). This CDR3 comprises 16 residues. V was shortened by 4 bases and J by 2 bases, with 17 bases between the two germline ends. CDR1 and CDR2 (germline): SGHTA, FQGNSA. Here the CDR3 DNA reads TGTGCCAGCAGCTCCCCGGGGGGGGCGCGAAACACTGAAGCTTTCTTT. This encodes CASSSPGGARNTEAFF.